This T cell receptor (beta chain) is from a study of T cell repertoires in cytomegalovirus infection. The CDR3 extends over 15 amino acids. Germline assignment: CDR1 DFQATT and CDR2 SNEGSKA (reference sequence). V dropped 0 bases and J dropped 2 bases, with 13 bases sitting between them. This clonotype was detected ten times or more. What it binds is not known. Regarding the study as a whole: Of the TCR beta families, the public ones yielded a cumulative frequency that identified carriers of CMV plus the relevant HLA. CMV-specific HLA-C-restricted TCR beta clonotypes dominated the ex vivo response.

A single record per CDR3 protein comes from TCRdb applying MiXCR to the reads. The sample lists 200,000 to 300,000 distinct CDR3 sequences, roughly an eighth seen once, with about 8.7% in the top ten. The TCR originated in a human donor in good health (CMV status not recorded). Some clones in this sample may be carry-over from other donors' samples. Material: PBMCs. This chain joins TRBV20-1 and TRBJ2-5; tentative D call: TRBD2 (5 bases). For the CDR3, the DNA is TGCAGTGCTAGAGATGGGTCTAGCAGACAAGAGACCCAGTACTTC. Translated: CSARDGSSRQETQYF.